Listed below are T cell receptor beta chains from one sample, sequenced in a study of T cell changes during pregnancy in multiple sclerosis. Some clones are missing from TCRdb's copy, which holds only in-frame ones; the method was immunoSEQ multiplex PCR. The sample yields over 55,000 clones, 80% to 90% seen once. The specimen comprised peripheral blood, sampled in the first trimester of pregnancy. Receptors were obtained from a female donor with multiple sclerosis, enrolled in a pregnancy study. Both conserved end residues are part of each CDR3. A D gene is named only where the DNA matches it firmly. Only some rows state a clone size, as once, few, many or a class for expanded clones.

V,J,D,size,DNA,CDR3
TRBV7-2,TRBJ1-5,.,.,TGTGCCAGCAGCGCAGAAAACAATCAGCCCCAGCATTTT,CASSAENNQPQHF
TRBV7-6,TRBJ2-7,.,.,TGTGCCAGCAGCTCCCCAGCGGAAGGCTACGAGCAGTACTTC,CASSSPAEGYEQYF
TRBV27,TRBJ1-4,.,.,TGTGCCAGCAGTTCAACACGGGGTGGTGAAAAACTGTTTTTT,CASSSTRGGEKLFF
TRBV30,TRBJ1-1,TRBD1,.,TGTGCCTGGAGGACAGGGGCGACGAACACTGAAGCTTTCTTT,CAWRTGATNTEAFF
TRBV14,TRBJ2-1,TRBD2,once,TGTGCCAGCAGCCACCATCGGACTAGCGGGGGAGACAATGAGCAGTTCTTC,CASSHHRTSGGDNEQFF
TRBV29-1,TRBJ1-1,.,.,TGCAGCGTTTTACCCACAAGAGAAGCTTTCTTT,CSVLPTREAFF
TRBV2,TRBJ1-1,.,.,TGTGCCAGCAGGGGCAGGGGAAAGGGGAACACTGAAGCTTTCTTT,CASRGRGKGNTEAFF
TRBV5-1,TRBJ2-7,.,.,TGCGCCAGCAGCGCCAGCCTAGACCCGAGCTCCTACGAGCAGTACTTC,CASSASLDPSSYEQYF
TRBV2,TRBJ1-5,.,.,TGTGCCAGCAGTGCCACAGCTAGCAATCAGCCCCAGCATTTT,CASSATASNQPQHF
TRBV18,TRBJ2-7,TRBD1,.,TGTGCCAGCTCACCTAACGAGGGGGCTGTAACGTACGAGCAGTACTTC,CASSPNEGAVTYEQYF
TRBV5-4,TRBJ2-7,.,once,TGTGCCAGCAGCTTGGGGGGAACTGGCGGGAATTACGAGCAGTACTTC,CASSLGGTGGNYEQYF
TRBV27,TRBJ1-2,TRBD1,.,TGTGCCAACAGTCCCCGGGACAGGGGGTCCGGGGCAACCCACCCGCCTTATGGCTACACCTTC,CANSPRDRGSGATHPPYGYTF
TRBV2,TRBJ1-5,.,few,TGTGCCAGCAGCATGTCACAGGGACACAATCAGCCCCAGCATTTT,CASSMSQGHNQPQHF
TRBV6-6,TRBJ2-1,TRBD2,once,TGTGCCAGCAGTTTTACCAGCGGGGGTATAAATGAGCAGTTCTTC,CASSFTSGGINEQFF
TRBV6-5,TRBJ1-5,.,.,TGTGCCAGCAGTTCCCCGGGGGGGTATAGCAATCAGCCCCAGCATTTT,CASSSPGGYSNQPQHF
TRBV7-2,TRBJ2-1,TRBD2,.,TGTGCCAGCAGCCCCACGGGACTAGCGGGGAATGAGCAGTTCTTC,CASSPTGLAGNEQFF
TRBV4-3,TRBJ2-4,.,.,TGCGCCAGCAGCCCAGACGTAACCCGGGGCATTCAGTACTTC,CASSPDVTRGIQYF
TRBV25-1,TRBJ1-1,.,.,TGTGCCAGCAGTGGCACCTGGGGGCAGGGAAACACTGAAGCTTTCTTT,CASSGTWGQGNTEAFF
TRBV5-1,TRBJ2-2,TRBD1,.,TGCGCCAGCAGCGACAGGGTGGTGACCGGGGAGCTGTTTTTT,CASSDRVVTGELFF
TRBV30,TRBJ1-5,.,.,TGTGCATCACAGGGAGTCAATCAGCCCCAGCATTTT,CASQGVNQPQHF
TRBV7-2,TRBJ1-2,.,.,TGTGCCAGCAGCTTAAGTGGACAGCTCTATGGCTACACCTTC,CASSLSGQLYGYTF
TRBV27,TRBJ2-7,TRBD1,.,TGTGCCAGCAGCCCCACCGGGACAGGGCTATACGAGCAGTACTTC,CASSPTGTGLYEQYF
TRBV18,TRBJ2-5,.,once,TGTGCCAGCTCACCAGCGGTACAAGAGACCCAGTACTTC,CASSPAVQETQYF
TRBV13,TRBJ2-1,TRBD2,.,TGTGCCAGCAGCTCCAGACTAGCGGGGGCCTACAATGAGCAGTTCTTC,CASSSRLAGAYNEQFF
TRBV5-1,TRBJ2-3,.,.,TGCGCCAGCAGCTTGGCTGGAGGATCTAGCACAGATACGCAGTATTTT,CASSLAGGSSTDTQYF
TRBV5-1,TRBJ1-2,TRBD1,.,TGCGCCAGCAGCGAGGGACAGGGGCTTAAGAACTATGGCTACACCTTC,CASSEGQGLKNYGYTF
TRBV9,TRBJ2-7,TRBD1,.,TGTGCCAGCAGCCCCCTGGGGACAGGGGATATCGAGCAGTACTTC,CASSPLGTGDIEQYF
TRBV27,TRBJ2-7,.,.,TGTGCCAGCAGTTTTAAGGGGAATGCCTACGAGCAGTACTTC,CASSFKGNAYEQYF
TRBV19,TRBJ1-5,.,.,TGTGCCAGTAGTATCCTCGGGAATCAGCCCCAGCATTTT,CASSILGNQPQHF
TRBV5-1,TRBJ1-5,TRBD1,.,TGCGCCAGCAGCTTGGCGTACCGCGGACAGGGCAGTGAAAATCAGCCCCAGCATTTT,CASSLAYRGQGSENQPQHF
TRBV7-2,TRBJ1-5,TRBD1,.,TGTGCCAGCAGCTTACAGGGGGGCAATCAGCCCCAGCATTTT,CASSLQGGNQPQHF
TRBV29-1,TRBJ1-1,TRBD1,.,TGCAGCGTTCGGGGACAGGGGAACACTGAAGCTTTCTTT,CSVRGQGNTEAFF
TRBV30,TRBJ1-5,TRBD1,.,TGTGCCTGGAGTGTGACAGGGTCCAGCAATCAGCCCCAGCATTTT,CAWSVTGSSNQPQHF
TRBV10-1,TRBJ2-1,TRBD2,.,TGCGCCAGCACGGGACTAGCGGGTAACAACAATGAGCAGTTCTTC,CASTGLAGNNNEQFF
TRBV27,TRBJ2-7,TRBD1,.,TGTGCCAGCATAATGAACCGGGACAGGGGAAGGTACGAGCAGTACTTC,CASIMNRDRGRYEQYF
TRBV5-5,TRBJ1-1,TRBD1,.,TGTGCCAGCAGCTTGGGCAGGGGGGACACTGAAGCTTTCTTT,CASSLGRGDTEAFF
TRBV4-1,TRBJ1-5,.,.,TGCGCCAGCAGCCAAGATGCGGGAGGCGGCAATCAGCCCCAGCATTTT,CASSQDAGGGNQPQHF
TRBV19,TRBJ1-6,.,.,TGTGCCAGTGGGGGAGGATTTGGATCACCCCTCCACTTT,CASGGGFGSPLHF
TRBV6-1,TRBJ2-1,.,.,TGTGCCAGCAGGGTAGCGGACCTCTTCTACAATGAGCAGTTCTTC,CASRVADLFYNEQFF
TRBV25-1,TRBJ2-4,.,.,TGTGCCAGCAGTGCAGGGGCCTCTCCCCACATTCAGTACTTC,CASSAGASPHIQYF
TRBV7-9,TRBJ2-7,TRBD2,.,TGTGCCAGCAGCTTACCTCGCGGGGCGGGGGACCCCTACGAGCAGTACTTC,CASSLPRGAGDPYEQYF
TRBV29-1,TRBJ2-7,TRBD2,.,TGCAGCGTTCGTAGCGGGGACTACGAGCAGTACTTC,CSVRSGDYEQYF
TRBV6-6,TRBJ1-1,.,.,TGTGCCAGCAGTCCCCCGGGACTAATGAACACTGAAGCTTTCTTT,CASSPPGLMNTEAFF
TRBV27,TRBJ1-2,TRBD1,once,TGTGCCAGCAGTTTAGCTACAGGGGGCAACTATGGCTACACCTTC,CASSLATGGNYGYTF
TRBV9,TRBJ2-5,TRBD2,.,TGTGCCAGCAGACCCAGCGGGAAAGAGACCCAGTACTTC,CASRPSGKETQYF
TRBV5-6,TRBJ2-7,.,.,TGTGCCAGCAGCTTATCCGGGGTCTCCTACGAGCAGTACTTC,CASSLSGVSYEQYF
TRBV2,TRBJ2-5,.,.,TGTGCCAGCAGAGAGAGAAGAGAGCTCTGGGAGACCCAGTACTTC,CASRERRELWETQYF
TRBV5-6,TRBJ1-2,TRBD1,once,TGTGCCAGCAGTTTTAGGGGGCGCGGCTATGGCTACACCTTC,CASSFRGRGYGYTF
TRBV5-5,TRBJ1-1,TRBD1,.,TGTGCCAGCAGCTTGGATCCAGGGGGCGCGTCGGCTGAAGCTTTCTTT,CASSLDPGGASAEAFF
TRBV10-3,TRBJ1-2,.,.,TGTGCCATCAGTGATAGACAGGTCAACTATGGCTACACCTTC,CAISDRQVNYGYTF
TRBV9,TRBJ2-1,TRBD2,.,TGTGCCAGCAGCGTAGGGGGGACTAGCGGGGGATACAATGAGCAGTTCTTC,CASSVGGTSGGYNEQFF
TRBV5-3,TRBJ2-2,TRBD2,.,TGTGCCAGAAGCCTCCTCGGGCGGGAGGGACCCGACACCGGGGAGCTGTTTTTT,CARSLLGREGPDTGELFF
TRBV7-9,TRBJ2-3,TRBD2,.,TGTGCCAGCAGAACCCACCAAGCGGGGGTTAGGACAGATACGCAGTATTTT,CASRTHQAGVRTDTQYF
TRBV6-5,TRBJ1-3,.,.,TGTGCCAGCAGGAACCAGGGGTCTGGAAACACCATATATTTT,CASRNQGSGNTIYF
TRBV30,TRBJ2-7,TRBD1,.,TGTGCCTGGAGCGCCGTTTACAGGGGGCCGTACGAGCAGTACTTC,CAWSAVYRGPYEQYF
TRBV29-1,TRBJ1-4,TRBD1,.,TGCAGCGTAGACAGGGGAGGAAAACTGTTTTTT,CSVDRGGKLFF
TRBV30,TRBJ2-5,TRBD2,.,TGTGCCTACCGACTAGCGGGGGGGCAGGAGACCCAGTACTTC,CAYRLAGGQETQYF
TRBV5-6,TRBJ2-7,TRBD1,.,TGTGCCAGCAGCCGCCCCCTCGGACAGGGGGTGTACGAGCAGTACTTC,CASSRPLGQGVYEQYF
TRBV19,TRBJ1-3,TRBD1,.,TGTGCCAGTAGTTCCGGACAGGGCTCTGGAAACACCATATATTTT,CASSSGQGSGNTIYF
TRBV5-1,TRBJ2-4,TRBD1,.,TGCGCCAGCAGCTCTGGGACAGGGTTGGGCATTCAGTACTTC,CASSSGTGLGIQYF